These 17 T cell receptor beta chains originate from one sample sequenced in a study of T cell repertoires in cytomegalovirus infection. Their antigen targets remain unknown. TCRdb passed the reads through MiXCR, listing each CDR3 protein once. Of approximately 730,000 distinct CDR3 sequences in the sample, roughly 30% were seen once. The sample consisted of cultured PBMCs, taken from culture after CMV antigen stimulation. These receptors were collected from a human donor in good health (CMV status not recorded). Some clones in this sample may be carry-over from other donors' samples.

This clonotype has ten or more counts. The V and J genes are TRBV7-2 and TRBJ1-4; D is undetermined. Trimming removed 0 bases at V and 10 bases at J, with 12 bases between. Germline lookup yields CDR1 SGHTA and CDR2 FQGNSA. The CDR3 loop spans 14 amino acids. The CDR3 spells CASSLAFGAGKLFF. The CDR3 DNA is TGTGCCAGCAGCTTAGCGTTCGGTGCCGGAAAACTGTTTTTT.

This clonotype was seen a handful of times. This chain links TRBV27 with TRBJ1-1; D gene uncertain. The CDR3 runs 14 residues. V lost 6 bases and J lost 6, with 17 bases in between. CDR1 and CDR2 from the germline V gene are MNHEY and SMNVEV (reference sequence). CDR3 sequence reads: CASSRRRGDAEAFF. In nucleotides, the CDR3 is TGTGCCAGCAGCCGTCGACGAGGCGACGCTGAAGCTTTCTTT.

The V and J genes are TRBV6-1 and TRBJ2-3; 9 nucleotides align to TRBD1. Germline-derived CDR1 and CDR2 are MNHNS and SASEGT. The J segment lost 5 bases and the V segment lost 4 bases, leaving 1 base of the junction unmatched. The CDR3 has 13 amino acids. CDR3 DNA: TGTGCCAGCAGTGGGGACAGGGAAGATACGCAGTATTTT. Its protein product is CASSGDREDTQYF.

V usage is TRBV20-1 and J usage is TRBJ1-6; D may be TRBD1 (6 bases). Trimming stripped 0 bases from V and 7 bases from J, with 10 bases between. Germline V gives CDR1 DFQATT, CDR2 SNEGSKA (reference sequence). The CDR3 runs 14 residues. The CDR3 here is CSARETGRNSPLHF. The CDR3 region has the DNA TGCAGTGCTAGAGAGACAGGAAGGAATTCACCCCTCCACTTT.

V is TRBV6-1 and J is TRBJ1-6; D not resolved. The V end lost 2 bases, the J end lost 12 bases, and 11 bases lay between the germline ends. This CDR3 is 13 amino acids long. Germline V gene data show CDR1 as MNHNS and CDR2 as SASEGT. CDR3 region: CASSETTLGPLHF. The DNA for the CDR3 is TGTGCCAGCAGTGAAACAACCCTTGGACCCCTCCACTTT.

The V call is TRBV7-6, the J call TRBJ2-5; 8 bases are shared with TRBD2. The CDR3 consists of 15 residues. V lost 7 bases to trimming and J lost 5 bases; unmatched junction nucleotides: 12. Germline CDR1 is SGHVS and CDR2 is FNYEAQ. DNA of the CDR3: TGTGCCAGCACCTTCAAACCGGGACTAGTTGAGACCCAGTACTTC. Its translation: CASTFKPGLVETQYF.

The V gene is TRBV6-6, the J gene TRBJ2-1; 15 bases are a match to TRBD2. The CDR3 length is 14 residues. With 5 bases clipped from V and 12 bases from J, the junction kept 5 bases outside the gene matches. Germline loops: CDR1 MNHNY, CDR2 SVGAGI (reference sequence). In nucleotides, the CDR3 is TGTGCCAGCAGTGGACTAGCGGGGGGGCGGTGGCAGTTCTTC. Residues: CASSGLAGGRWQFF.

The chain links TRBV6-2 or TRBV6-3 to TRBJ2-1; no definite D call. The CDR3 is made up of 12 amino acids. Deletions cut 7 bases from V and 8 bases from J, with 12 bases between. Looked up from germline, CDR1 is MNHEY and CDR2 is SVGEGT. CDR3: CASNRALHEQFF. In DNA, the CDR3 is TGTGCCAGCAATAGAGCACTCCATGAGCAGTTCTTC.

V and J are TRBV12-3 or TRBV12-4 and TRBJ2-1; no reliable D call. This CDR3 contains 12 residues. V dropped 8 bases and J dropped 6 bases, with 11 bases sitting between them. The CDR3 DNA reads as TGTGCCAGCTCCCGAGAGAGCAATGAGCAGTTCTTC. Translating gives CASSRESNEQFF.

The table lists this clonotype with a few counts. J is TRBJ1-2 and V is TRBV6-5; weak D call: TRBD1 (6 bases). V was trimmed by 6 bases and J by 8 bases, leaving 13 bases between them. CDR3 length equals 12 residues. CDR1 is MNHEY and CDR2 is SVGAGI in the germline V gene. The CDR3 sequence: CASRRGNDGYTF. CDR3 DNA: TGTGCCAGCAGGAGGGGGAACGACGGCTACACCTTC.

This clonotype was detected only a few times. The chain has TRBV6-2 or TRBV6-3 and TRBJ2-1, with 10 bases lining up with TRBD1. The CDR3 covers 13 residues. CDR1 MNHEY and CDR2 SVGEGT come from the germline V gene. After removal of 6 bases from V and 9 bases from J, the junction contained 5 bases not matched to a gene. The CDR3 here is CASRPGTGVEQFF. The CDR3 bases are TGTGCCAGCAGACCGGGGACAGGGGTTGAGCAGTTCTTC.

This clonotype came up a few times. The rearrangement links TRBV20-1 to TRBJ2-1; 7 positions match TRBD1. There are 13 residues in the CDR3. The V segment lost 0 bases and the J segment 4 bases; nucleotides outside the gene matches: 0. Germline V gene sequence: CDR1 DFQATT, CDR2 SNEGSKA (reference sequence). CDR3 nucleotides: TGCAGTGCTAGAGAGGACAGGTACAATGAGCAGTTCTTC. Translating gives CSAREDRYNEQFF.

The V gene is TRBV7-9, the J gene TRBJ2-1; D ambiguous. Germline loops: CDR1 SEHNR, CDR2 FQNEAQ (reference sequence). This CDR3 has 14 amino acids. V was trimmed by 3 bases and J by 5 bases, leaving 11 bases between them. The CDR3 nucleotides read TGTGCCAGCAGCTTCACTATACAGCACAATGAGCAGTTCTTC. Encoded protein: CASSFTIQHNEQFF.

The chain uses TRBV6-1 and TRBJ2-2, with D hard to call. Deletions cut 7 bases from V and 6 bases from J, with 15 bases between. CDR1 and CDR2 (germline): MNHNS, SASEGT. The CDR3 runs to 14 residues. CDR3 sequence: CASILSVASGELFF. The CDR3 bases are TGTGCCAGCATTCTTTCCGTCGCGTCCGGGGAGCTGTTTTTT.

Only a few counts were recorded for this clonotype. V usage is TRBV28 and J usage is TRBJ1-1; 8 positions match TRBD1. Trimming cost V 2 bases and J 3 bases; bases outside gene matches: 2. The CDR3 totals 14 residues. Germline lookup yields CDR1 MDHEN and CDR2 SYDVKM. The CDR3 region has the DNA TGTGCCAGCAGTTTACCGGACAGGGACACTGAAGCTTTCTTT. It is translated as CASSLPDRDTEAFF. The complete variable domain, with remaining parts taken from reference TRBV28 and TRBJ1-1, reads DVKVTQSSRYLVKRTGEKVFLECVQDMDHENMFWYRQDPGLGLRLIYFSYDVKMKEKGDIPEGYSVSREKKERFSLILESASTNQTSMYLCASSLPDRDTEAFFGQGTRLTVV.

This clonotype showed up just a few times. The chain recombines TRBV7-9 with TRBJ1-3, with D possibly matching TRBD1 (6 bases). Per the germline V gene, CDR1 is SEHNR and CDR2 is FQNEAQ (reference sequence). The V and J ends lost 5 bases and 2 bases respectively, with 13 bases between them. The CDR3 length is 15 residues. CDR3 region: CASSPAWGPGNTIYF. The CDR3 DNA sequence: TGTGCCAGCAGCCCAGCGTGGGGGCCTGGAAACACCATATATTTT.

This clonotype was detected ten times or more. The V call is TRBV7-2, the J call TRBJ2-5; D is ambiguous. CDR3 size: 13 residues. The V gene's germline CDR1 is SGHTA and CDR2 FQGNSA. V lost 6 bases and J 4 bases, leaving 12 bases between the germline ends. The CDR3 region has the DNA TGTGCCAGCAGTCAAAACTGGGGAGAGACCCAGTACTTC. It translates to CASSQNWGETQYF.